The 29 T cell receptor beta chains presented below share a single source sample, sequenced in a study of response to subunit inactivated influenza vaccine. TCRdb analysed the RT-PCR reads with MiXCR anew, one entry per CDR3 protein. This table has about 500,000 distinct CDR3 sequences, roughly 7.6% appearing once. Sequencing was performed on PBMCs from blood, taken 23 to 25 months after vaccination. The receptors come from a man aged 45-69 years who received an inactivated influenza vaccine.

This clonotype has just a few counts. The chain recombines TRBV12-3 or TRBV12-4 with TRBJ1-2; a weak D match, TRBD1 (6 bases). The V and J ends lost 1 base and 8 bases respectively, with 14 bases between them. This CDR3 has 14 residues. In DNA, the CDR3 is TGTGCCAGCAGTTTAGACTGGGGGCGTTCGGGCTACACCTTC. Translating gives CASSLDWGRSGYTF.

This sequence joins TRBV20-1 and TRBJ2-1; 11 nucleotides line up with TRBD2. The CDR3 consists of 14 residues. Germline V gene data show CDR1 as DFQATT and CDR2 as SNEGSKA (reference sequence). The ends lost 2 bases at V and 6 bases at J; junction bases unmatched: 3. In nucleotides, the CDR3 is TGCAGTGCTAGACCCCTAGCGGGGGGCAATGAGCAGTTCTTC. It encodes CSARPLAGGNEQFF.

The sample holds a few counts of this clonotype. The chain carries TRBV6-1 and TRBJ2-1; D is possibly TRBD1 or TRBD2 (5 bases each). CDR3 length: 12 amino acids. Germline CDR1 reads MNHNS; CDR2 reads SASEGT. Trimming cost V 6 bases and J 5 bases, with 8 bases left between them. The CDR3 nucleotides read TGTGCCAGCAGCGGGACCCACAATGAGCAGTTCTTC. Protein: CASSGTHNEQFF.

This chain uses TRBV20-1 with TRBJ2-7; D is ambiguous. The CDR3 spans 14 residues. With 6 bases removed from V and 4 bases from J, the gap between germline ends came to 19 bases. In germline, CDR1 is DFQATT, CDR2 SNEGSKA (reference sequence). Here the CDR3 DNA reads TGCAGTGCCAGAATACAGAACAATCTTTACGAGCAGTACTTC. Translated, it gives CSARIQNNLYEQYF.

The chain combines TRBV9 with TRBJ2-6; no firm D call. The germline gives CDR1 SGDLS, CDR2 YYNGEE. Trimming removed 0 bases from V and 3 bases from J, with 1 base in between. CDR3 length: 13 amino acids. CDR3 nucleotide sequence: TGTGCCAGCAGCGTAGATGGGGCCAACGTCCTGACTTTC. Translating it yields CASSVDGANVLTF.

This clonotype was recorded at least ten times. The genes are TRBV6-5 and TRBJ1-2; TRBD1 matches at 10 bases. From germline, CDR1 is MNHEY and CDR2 SVGAGI. With V trimmed by 4 bases and J by 4 bases, 3 bases remained unmatched. The CDR3 has 14 residues. CDR3 in amino acids: CASSSGQGSYGYTF. The CDR3 DNA follows: TGTGCCAGCAGTTCGGGACAGGGGAGCTATGGCTACACCTTC.

This clonotype has a handful of counts. This chain connects TRBV20-1 to TRBJ2-4; D might be TRBD1 or TRBD2, each matching 7 bases. V shed 5 bases and J shed 3 bases, with 17 bases lying between them. This CDR3 region has 15 residues. Germline V CDR1 and CDR2: DFQATT, SNEGSKA (reference sequence). The chain's CDR3 is CSAEGASGRKNIQYF. The CDR3 DNA sequence: TGCAGTGCTGAGGGGGCTAGCGGACGCAAAAACATTCAGTACTTC.

The gene calls are TRBV9 and TRBJ1-6, with 8 positions matching TRBD1. CDR1 is SGDLS and CDR2 is YYNGEE in the germline V gene. V was clipped by 4 bases and J by 5 bases; unmatched bases: 8. The CDR3 covers 16 residues. This chain's CDR3 is CASSTTGQDNNSPLHF. CDR3 nucleotide sequence: TGTGCCAGCAGCACCACGGGACAGGACAATAATTCACCCCTCCACTTT.

This clonotype has only a few counts. The V call is TRBV20-1, the J call TRBJ2-5, with 9 bases fitting TRBD2. This CDR3 comprises 16 residues. V lost 6 bases and J lost 1; bases outside the gene matches: 12. Germline V gene data show CDR1 as DFQATT and CDR2 as SNEGSKA (reference sequence). CDR3 amino acids: CSADPLLAGPQETQYF. The DNA for the CDR3 is TGCAGTGCGGACCCTCTCCTAGCGGGGCCCCAAGAGACCCAGTACTTC.

This clonotype was counted only a few times. The chain employs TRBV5-1 and TRBJ2-2, with D tentatively TRBD2 (6 bases). Trimming cost V 4 bases and J 6 bases, with 13 bases left between them. Germline loops: CDR1 SGHRS, CDR2 YFSETQ. This CDR3 spans 14 amino acids. Here the CDR3 reads CASSDPTRAGELFF. DNA of the CDR3: TGCGCCAGCAGCGACCCGACTAGGGCCGGGGAGCTGTTTTTT.

This clonotype was picked up a small number of times. This chain uses TRBV5-1 with TRBJ2-3; possibly TRBD2 for D (6 bases). V shed 4 bases and J shed 4 bases, with 10 bases lying between them. Germline V lookup: CDR1 SGHRS, CDR2 YFSETQ. The CDR3 has 13 residues. CDR3 DNA sequence: TGCGCCAGCAGCACGGGGACTCCAGATACGCAGTATTTT. It encodes CASSTGTPDTQYF.

This clonotype was counted at least ten times. The chain recombines TRBV9 with TRBJ2-1, with unresolved D. CDR1 and CDR2 (germline): SGDLS, YYNGEE. This CDR3 comprises 11 residues. The ends were cut back, 0 bases at V and 10 bases at J, with 5 bases in the middle. CDR3 loop: CASSVGAEQFF. The CDR3 coding sequence is TGTGCCAGCAGCGTAGGGGCCGAGCAGTTCTTC. Based on the CDR3 plus reference TRBV9 and TRBJ2-1, the full variable domain is DSGVTQTPKHLITATGQRVTLRCSPRSGDLSVYWYQQSLDQGLQFLIQYYNGEERAKGNILERFSAQQFPDLHSELNLSSLELGDSALYFCASSVGAEQFFGPGTRLTVL.

A few counts support this clonotype. This sequence joins TRBV6-1 and TRBJ1-1, with 8 bases lining up with TRBD1. With 1 base clipped from V and 5 bases from J, the junction kept 3 bases outside the gene matches. Germline CDR1 reads MNHNS; CDR2 reads SASEGT. The CDR3 extends over 14 amino acids. The CDR3 spells CASSEGTGRTEAFF. The CDR3, as DNA: TGTGCCAGCAGTGAAGGGACAGGGAGGACTGAAGCTTTCTTT.

This clonotype was seen ten or more times. The V call is TRBV6-5, the J call TRBJ2-3; D ambiguous. Trimming shortened V by 0 bases and J by 3 bases, and 13 bases separated the two germline ends. CDR1 is MNHEY and CDR2 is SVGAGI in the germline V gene. The CDR3 has 16 residues. CDR3 region: CASSYSQMGSTDTQYF. The CDR3 DNA reads as TGTGCCAGCAGTTACTCGCAAATGGGGTCGACAGATACGCAGTATTTT.

This clonotype occurred many times. J is TRBJ1-5 and V is TRBV20-1; TRBD1 aligns across 7 bases. CDR3 length equals 18 residues. Losses at the gene ends were 3 bases for V and 8 bases for J; bases not matched to a gene: 22. Germline V gene sequence: CDR1 DFQATT, CDR2 SNEGSKA (reference sequence). CDR3 DNA: TGCAGTGCTAGGGGCCCTGACCGATCAGGGGGTTGGTTTAAGCCCCAGCATTTT. Protein product: CSARGPDRSGGWFKPQHF.

This clonotype was counted many times. The chain couples TRBV5-5 to TRBJ2-3; the match to TRBD2 covers 9 bases. V shed 0 bases, J shed 2 bases, and the junction held 4 bases outside the gene matches. In germline, CDR1 is SGHKS, CDR2 YYEKEE (reference sequence). This CDR3 spans 16 amino acids. The CDR3 DNA follows: TGTGCCAGCAGCTTGGTAGCGGGAGATATCACAGATACGCAGTATTTT. Residues: CASSLVAGDITDTQYF.

This clonotype has at least ten counts. This CDR3 reads CASSRGQYNQPQHF. The CDR3 DNA reads as TGTGCCAGCAGTCGTGGACAGTACAATCAGCCCCAGCATTTT. This rearrangement joins TRBV27 to TRBJ1-5, with D tentatively TRBD1 (6 bases). Germline CDR1 reads MNHEY; CDR2 reads SMNVEV (reference sequence). V was shortened by 5 bases and J by 3 bases, with 11 bases between the two germline ends. The CDR3 contains 14 residues.

The chain couples TRBV5-1 to TRBJ2-2; 9 bases fit TRBD2. V lost 1 base to trimming and J lost 4 bases; unmatched junction nucleotides: 5. Germline lookup yields CDR1 SGHRS and CDR2 YFSETQ. This CDR3 region has 16 residues. The CDR3 nucleotides read TGCGCCAGCAGCTTGAGTCTAGCGGGGATCACCGGGGAGCTGTTTTTT. It is translated as CASSLSLAGITGELFF.

The CDR3 coding sequence is TGTGCCAGCAGCAGATACGGACTAGATCAAGAGACCCAGTACTTC. Encoded protein: CASSRYGLDQETQYF. The chain uses TRBV7-3 and TRBJ2-5; TRBD2 matches at 7 bases. The ends lost 5 bases at V and 2 bases at J; junction bases unmatched: 8. This CDR3 is 15 amino acids long. The V gene's germline CDR1 is SGHTA and CDR2 FQGTGA.

This clonotype was detected many times. The rearrangement links TRBV3-1 to TRBJ2-4, with TRBD2 matching 13 bases. Trimming at V came to 2 bases and at J to 1 base, leaving 2 bases not matched to a gene. CDR3 length: 17 residues. Germline V lookup: CDR1 LGHDT, CDR2 YNNKEL (reference sequence). The chain's CDR3 is CASSQTSGGAAKNIQYF. For the CDR3, the DNA is TGTGCCAGCAGCCAAACTAGCGGGGGGGCGGCCAAAAACATTCAGTACTTC.

In this sample, this clonotype turned up a few times. The CDR3 protein is CASSESSGEWETQYF. The DNA of the CDR3 is TGTGCCAGCAGTGAATCTAGCGGGGAGTGGGAGACCCAGTACTTC. The rearrangement joins TRBV2 to TRBJ2-5, with TRBD2 matching over 9 bases. CDR1 is SNHLY and CDR2 is FYNNEI in the germline V gene. The junction had 6 bases not matched to a gene; V was cut back by 2 bases and J by 5 bases. The CDR3 sequence is 15 residues long.

A few counts support this clonotype. CDR3 coding DNA: TGTGCCAGTCCTCCGTTTGAAGGGGGCACTGAAGCTTTCTTT. Protein: CASPPFEGGTEAFF. V gene TRBV27 combines with J gene TRBJ1-1; a possible D gene is TRBD1 (6 bases). Germline V CDR1 and CDR2: MNHEY, SMNVEV (reference sequence). This CDR3 has 14 amino acids. The V end was cut by 9 bases, the J end by 4 bases, with 18 bases between.

The rearrangement links TRBV6-2 or TRBV6-3 to TRBJ2-3, with TRBD2 identical over 9 bases. Losses at the gene ends were 2 bases for V and 10 bases for J; bases not matched to a gene: 7. There are 14 residues in the CDR3. CDR1 and CDR2 from the germline V gene are MNHEY and SVGEGT. CDR3 loop: CASSYAGGPGAQYF. The CDR3 nucleotides are TGTGCCAGCAGTTACGCGGGAGGGCCGGGAGCGCAGTATTTT.

This clonotype came up a few times. The chain joins TRBV7-2 to TRBJ2-1; D is uncertain. CDR3 length: 14 residues. V was cut by 3 bases and J by 0 bases, with 6 bases left in between. Germline values: CDR1 SGHTA, CDR2 FQGNSA. CDR3 protein: CASSLGYSYNEQFF. CDR3 DNA sequence: TGTGCCAGCAGCTTGGGGTACTCCTACAATGAGCAGTTCTTC.

V is TRBV11-2 and J is TRBJ2-2, with a weak D call TRBD1 (5 bases). The V gene's germline CDR1 is SGHAT and CDR2 FQNNGV. V was cut by 2 bases and J by 6 bases, with 13 bases left in between. This CDR3 region has 15 residues. The CDR3 DNA sequence: TGTGCCAGCAGCTTAATAAGGGGATGGCCCGGGGAGCTGTTTTTT. Protein: CASSLIRGWPGELFF.

This clonotype appeared a few times. V gene TRBV15 combines with J gene TRBJ2-5, with 8 positions matching TRBD2. Germline CDR1 reads LNHNV; CDR2 reads YYDKDF (reference sequence). Losses at the gene ends were 5 bases for V and 1 base for J; bases not matched to a gene: 15. This CDR3 is built from 18 residues. CDR3 sequence (DNA): TGTGCCACCAGCCCGCGGGGAAGCCGGGCGGGAGGCCAAGAGACCCAGTACTTC. It specifies CATSPRGSRAGGQETQYF.

This clonotype was counted many times. The gene calls are TRBV7-2 and TRBJ2-2; 13 bases fit TRBD2. The CDR3 runs to 16 residues. V dropped 1 base and J dropped 7; count of bases not matched to a gene: 3. The germline V gene has CDR1 SGHTA and CDR2 FQGNSA. DNA of the CDR3: TGTGCCAGCAGCTTAGTAGGGACTAGCGGGATCGGGGAGCTGTTTTTT. Translation: CASSLVGTSGIGELFF. Looking up the rest from reference TRBV7-2 and TRBJ2-2 gives the full variable domain: GAGVSQSPSNKVTEKGKDVELRCDPISGHTALYWYRQSLGQGLEFLIYFQGNSAPDKSGLPSDRFSAERTGGSVSTLTIQRTQQEDSAVYLCASSLVGTSGIGELFFGEGSRLTVL.

V is TRBV28 and J is TRBJ1-4; weak D call: TRBD1 (6 bases). This CDR3 is built from 15 residues. Germline V CDR1 and CDR2: MDHEN, SYDVKM. V was shortened by 6 bases and J by 5 bases, with 16 bases between the two germline ends. In nucleotides, the CDR3 is TGTGCCAGCAGAGCGCCACAGGGAAGAAATGAAAAACTGTTTTTT. It yields the protein CASRAPQGRNEKLFF. Using reference TRBV28 and TRBJ1-4 for the parts outside the CDR3, the full variable domain is DVKVTQSSRYLVKRTGEKVFLECVQDMDHENMFWYRQDPGLGLRLIYFSYDVKMKEKGDIPEGYSVSREKKERFSLILESASTNQTSMYLCASRAPQGRNEKLFFGSGTQLSVL.

This clonotype showed up many times. V and J are TRBV7-2 and TRBJ2-5; TRBD2 matches 15 bases. With 3 bases clipped from V and 4 bases from J, the junction kept 3 bases outside the gene matches. The CDR3 extends over 16 amino acids. Germline V gives CDR1 SGHTA, CDR2 FQGNSA. CDR3 in DNA: TGTGCCAGCAGCTTTGGGACTAGCGGGGGGTTAGAGACCCAGTACTTC. Protein: CASSFGTSGGLETQYF.